This TCR beta chain derives from a study of blood T cell repertoires in COVID-19. The wider study: The United States, Italy and Spain provided the acute and convalescent COVID-19 samples. T cells, B-cell-depleted T cells, or PBMCs supplied cDNA or gDNA.

In the study's own analysis: How many nucleated cells were present was estimated from reference gene primer amplification. This table comes from immunoSEQ multiplex PCR, and its TCRdb copy is limited to in-frame clones, with some not included. V and J calls and clone size come straight from that table; D and trimming were deduced from the DNA. Among some 130,000 clones listed, around 81% were seen once. The sample was peripheral blood. This TCR was recovered from a woman aged 60 to 75 with active or convalescent COVID-19.

The CDR3 DNA reads as TGTGCCAGTAGAGGGGCATACGCTGAGACCTTC. Translation gives CASRGAYAETF. The chain joins TRBV19 to TRBJ1-2, with TRBD1 as a possible D gene (5 bases). The V gene lost 6 bases and the J gene lost 14 bases, with 16 bases spanning the gap. Germline V gene lookup returns CDR1 LNHDA and CDR2 SQIVND (reference sequence). The CDR3 is 11 amino acids.